The 29 T cell receptor beta chains below all came from one sample that was sequenced in a study of cytomegalovirus exposure and HLA in healthy donors. PCR employed 60 Vbeta and 13 Jbeta primers. Only in-frame clones appear in the TCRdb table, and some are missing; sequencing was by immunoSEQ multiplex PCR. The sample has more than 140,000 clones, roughly four fifths seen once; the top ten hold under 2%. Sequencing was done on a sample of PBMCs. The receptors were gathered from a female donor in good health and CMV-seronegative.

V is TRBV18 and J is TRBJ2-5; 9 bases map to TRBD1. V lost 6 bases, J lost 0 bases, and 5 bases stayed unmatched. The CDR3 contains 15 residues. Germline CDR1 KGHSH, CDR2 LQKENI. The CDR3 nucleotides are TGTGCCAGCTCCGCCTACAGGGGGCACCAAGAGACCCAGTACTTC. This codes for CASSAYRGHQETQYF. Together with reference TRBV18 and TRBJ2-5, the CDR3 gives the full variable domain: NAGVMQNPRHLVRRRGQEARLRCSPMKGHSHVYWYRQLPEEGLKFMVYLQKENIIDESGMPKERFSAEFPKEGPSILRIQQVVRGDSAAYFCASSAYRGHQETQYFGPGTRLLVL.

The genes are TRBV28 and TRBJ2-1, with 9 bases identical to TRBD1. CDR3 length: 19 amino acids. The germline CDR1 and CDR2 sequences are MDHEN and SYDVKM. J lost 9 bases, V lost 4 bases, and 22 bases had no gene match. CDR3 DNA: TGTGCCAGCAGTTCATTTGTCCTTCACGGGGGACAGGGTCGAGGTGAGCAGTTCTTC. This codes for CASSSFVLHGGQGRGEQFF.

This clone appeared a few times. The V gene is TRBV5-4, the J gene TRBJ2-7, with D perhaps TRBD2 (5 bases). This CDR3 has 15 amino acids. Germline CDR1 SGHNT, CDR2 YYREEE (reference sequence). The ends were cut back, 2 bases at V and 1 base at J, with 13 bases in the middle. In nucleotides, the CDR3 is TGTGCCAGCAGCTTCGACCAGCGGCAATCCTACGAGCAGTACTTC. It yields the protein CASSFDQRQSYEQYF.

The chain recombines TRBV18 with TRBJ2-7; TRBD1 matches 8 bases. Per germline, CDR1 KGHSH and CDR2 LQKENI. The CDR3 has 16 amino acids. The V and J ends lost 0 bases and 0 bases, in that order; junction bases with no gene match: 4. Here the CDR3 reads CASSPPNRGSSYEQYF. DNA of the CDR3: TGTGCCAGCTCACCACCAAACAGGGGGTCCTCCTACGAGCAGTACTTC.

The gene calls are TRBV7-2 and TRBJ2-7; D might be TRBD1 (5 bases). V shed 4 bases and J shed 5 bases, with 18 bases lying between them. Germline CDR1 is SGHTA and CDR2 is FQGNSA. This CDR3 is 15 amino acids long. The CDR3 region has the DNA TGTGCCAGCAGCTCGCCAACAGGAACAGTCCACGAGCAGTACTTC. Encoded protein: CASSSPTGTVHEQYF.

This clone was picked up a small number of times. Other DNA sequences from this sample encode an identical CDR3 as well. The chain couples TRBV4-1 to TRBJ2-1, with D maybe TRBD2 (5 bases). V was trimmed by 3 bases and J by 6 bases, leaving 9 bases between them. Germline CDR1 is MGHRA and CDR2 is YSYEKL. The CDR3 sequence is 13 residues long. The chain's CDR3 is CASSQVLANEQFF. The CDR3 nucleotides read TGCGCCAGCAGCCAGGTCCTAGCCAATGAGCAGTTCTTC.

V gene TRBV7-2 combines with J gene TRBJ2-1; 8 bases are a match to TRBD2. Losses at the gene ends were 1 base for V and 2 bases for J; bases not matched to a gene: 4. Germline V CDR1 and CDR2: SGHTA, FQGNSA. CDR3 length equals 16 residues. Here the CDR3 reads CASSLESGGAYNEQFF. CDR3 coding DNA: TGTGCCAGCAGCTTAGAATCGGGGGGGGCCTACAATGAGCAGTTCTTC.

The table lists this clone with a few counts. The J gene is TRBJ1-4, the V gene TRBV9; D possibly corresponds to TRBD1 (6 bases). V lost 4 bases and J 2 bases, leaving 12 bases between the germline ends. The CDR3 loop spans 15 amino acids. CDR1 and CDR2 (germline): SGDLS, YYNGEE. The CDR3 sequence: CASSLEGGTNEKLFF. The CDR3 bases are TGTGCCAGCAGCTTAGAGGGGGGGACTAATGAAAAACTGTTTTTT.

About this clone: The junction departs from the called germline gene at one end, perhaps through a read error. J is TRBJ2-1 and V is TRBV4-1, with D perhaps matching TRBD2 (6 bases). Germline values: CDR1 MGHRA, CDR2 YSYEKL. This CDR3 comprises 15 residues. The CDR3: CASSQEGGVYSEQFF. In nucleotides, the CDR3 is TGCGCCAGCAGCCAAGAGGGCGGGGTTTACAGTGAGCAGTTCTTC.

In the case of this clone: The junction differs from germline at one of its ends, possibly a read error. The J gene is TRBJ1-5, the V gene TRBV7-9, with D possibly TRBD1 on 6 matching bases. CDR1 and CDR2 from the germline V gene are SEHNR and FQNEAQ (reference sequence). The CDR3 runs to 13 residues. CDR3 bases: TGTTCCAGCACCGAGGGGGTTGCGCAGCCCCAGCATTTT. It encodes CSSTEGVAQPQHF.

This rearrangement joins TRBV6-5 to TRBJ2-7; 8 bases match TRBD2. The length of the CDR3 is 16 residues. Unmatched junction bases numbered 9, after V lost 4 bases and J lost 1 base. Germline V gives CDR1 MNHEY, CDR2 SVGAGI. CDR3 protein: CASSSRGGATSYEQYF. In DNA, the CDR3 is TGTGCCAGCAGTTCACGGGGGGGGGCTACTTCCTACGAGCAGTACTTC.

The gene calls are TRBV5-1 and TRBJ1-1; 9 bases fit TRBD1. Per the germline V gene, CDR1 is SGHRS and CDR2 is YFSETQ. With 2 bases clipped from V and 5 bases from J, the junction kept 10 bases outside the gene matches. The CDR3 spans 16 residues. The CDR3 DNA is TGCGCCAGCAGCTTCCGTACGGGACAGGGAAATACTGAAGCTTTCTTT. Its protein is CASSFRTGQGNTEAFF.

The rearrangement uses TRBV5-6 and TRBJ1-1; 9 nucleotides match TRBD1. Unmatched junction bases numbered 8, after V lost 2 bases and J lost 3 bases. The germline V gene has CDR1 SGHDT and CDR2 YYEEEE. The CDR3 spans 16 residues. The CDR3, as DNA: TGTGCCAGCAGCTTTCCGGGACAGGGAAGGGACACTGAAGCTTTCTTT. This translates into CASSFPGQGRDTEAFF. Full variable domain (outside the CDR3, taken from reference TRBV5-6 and TRBJ1-1): DAGVTQSPTHLIKTRGQQVTLRCSPKSGHDTVSWYQQALGQGPQFIFQYYEEEERQRGNFPDRFSGHQFPNYSSELNVNALLLGDSALYLCASSFPGQGRDTEAFFGQGTRLTVV.

The gene calls are TRBV14 and TRBJ2-3, with TRBD2 matching 11 bases. Germline trimming cut 0 bases from V and 4 bases from J; bases unmatched to any gene: 6. The CDR3 is 17 residues long. Germline loops: CDR1 SGHDN, CDR2 FVKESK. The CDR3 loop is CASSQEWRTSGSDTQYF. CDR3 coding DNA: TGTGCCAGCAGCCAAGAGTGGAGGACTAGCGGGTCAGATACGCAGTATTTT.

This clone appeared a single time. The chain joins TRBV9 to TRBJ2-5; 10 bases match TRBD1. This CDR3 is 17 amino acids long. After removal of 3 bases from V and 5 bases from J, the junction contained 13 bases not matched to a gene. CDR1 and CDR2 (germline): SGDLS, YYNGEE. The CDR3, as DNA: TGTGCCAGCAGCGCTCCGACAGGGGGCGTCTTCGGCGAGACCCAGTACTTC. It encodes CASSAPTGGVFGETQYF. Full variable domain (missing parts from reference TRBV9 and TRBJ2-5): DSGVTQTPKHLITATGQRVTLRCSPRSGDLSVYWYQQSLDQGLQFLIQYYNGEERAKGNILERFSAQQFPDLHSELNLSSLELGDSALYFCASSAPTGGVFGETQYFGPGTRLLVL.

The J gene is TRBJ1-4, the V gene TRBV5-6; a weak D match, TRBD1 (5 bases). The CDR3 contains 15 residues. Looked up from germline, CDR1 is SGHDT and CDR2 is YYEEEE. Trimming took off 1 base at V and 5 bases at J, with 12 bases between the two ends. CDR3 sequence reads: CASSLYQGSNEKLFF. DNA for the CDR3: TGTGCCAGCAGCTTGTATCAGGGATCAAATGAAAAACTGTTTTTT.

The rearrangement links TRBV5-5 to TRBJ1-1; unclear D gene. This CDR3 contains 12 residues. Trimming left V 6 bases short and J 7 bases short, with 13 bases between. Germline CDR1 SGHKS, CDR2 YYEKEE (reference sequence). The CDR3 nucleotides read TGTGCCAGCACCTCCATTCGGGATGAAGCTTTCTTT. This encodes CASTSIRDEAFF.

CDR3 loop: CASSTRDTEQYF. DNA for the CDR3: TGTGCCAGTAGTACCCGGGACACGGAGCAGTACTTC. The chain couples TRBV19 to TRBJ2-7; possible D gene TRBD1, 6 bases. V lost 4 bases to trimming and J lost 7 bases, with 11 bases between them. Germline CDR1 reads LNHDA; CDR2 reads SQIVND (reference sequence). This CDR3 has 12 amino acids.

The genes are TRBV14 and TRBJ2-3; a weak D match, TRBD1 (6 bases). The CDR3 extends over 15 amino acids. The V gene's germline CDR1 is SGHDN and CDR2 FVKESK. V was trimmed by 4 bases and J by 0 bases, leaving 11 bases between them. The DNA of the CDR3 is TGTGCCAGCAGCCGGTCAGGACAGAGCACAGATACGCAGTATTTT. Its protein is CASSRSGQSTDTQYF.

V is TRBV29-1 and J is TRBJ2-7; tentative D call: TRBD1 (6 bases). V shed 6 bases and J shed 2 bases, with 23 bases lying between them. In germline, CDR1 is SQVTM, CDR2 ANQGSEA. This CDR3 has 16 residues. The CDR3 spells CSVTTYRDTGTYEQYF. DNA of the CDR3: TGCAGCGTGACGACATACCGGGACACCGGAACCTACGAGCAGTACTTC.

The J gene is TRBJ2-7, the V gene TRBV5-5; D perhaps matches TRBD1 (6 bases). This CDR3 has 16 amino acids. Germline V gene lookup returns CDR1 SGHKS and CDR2 YYEKEE (reference sequence). The ends were cut back, 4 bases at V and 3 bases at J, with 20 bases in the middle. CDR3 amino acids: CASSQSYSQGIYEQYF. The CDR3 nucleotides are TGTGCCAGCAGCCAATCGTACAGCCAGGGGATCTACGAGCAGTACTTC.

The chain joins TRBV2 to TRBJ2-3, with TRBD1 identical over 8 bases. This CDR3 has 15 residues. The germline gives CDR1 SNHLY, CDR2 FYNNEI. The J segment lost 4 bases and the V segment lost 4 bases, leaving 7 bases of the junction unmatched. The DNA for the CDR3 is TGTGCCAGCAGTGGCCGCAGGGGGCGCGCAGATACGCAGTATTTT. This codes for CASSGRRGRADTQYF.

This clone was recorded only once. The rearrangement links TRBV27 to TRBJ1-1; TRBD1 agrees at 8 bases. Germline V gene lookup returns CDR1 MNHEY and CDR2 SMNVEV (reference sequence). J was trimmed by 6 bases and V by 7 bases; bases with no gene match: 10. This CDR3 has 14 residues. The CDR3 nucleotides are TGTGCCAGCACCCGGGGACAGGACGCGGCTGAAGCTTTCTTT. This gives the protein CASTRGQDAAEAFF.

This sequence joins TRBV5-1 and TRBJ2-7, with 8 bases that match TRBD1. Germline CDR1 and CDR2: SGHRS and YFSETQ. After removal of 4 bases from V and 2 bases from J, the junction contained 5 bases not matched to a gene. CDR3 length: 14 amino acids. The CDR3 coding sequence is TGCGCCAGCAGCGGGGGGACAGGCGCCTACGAGCAGTACTTC. This translates into CASSGGTGAYEQYF.

This chain uses TRBV30 with TRBJ1-3; D unresolved. Germline CDR1 GTSNPN, CDR2 SVGIG (reference sequence). This CDR3 is built from 13 residues. The V gene lost 0 bases and the J gene lost 0 bases, with 3 bases spanning the gap. CDR3: CAWSVHSGNTIYF. CDR3 nucleotides: TGTGCCTGGAGTGTACACTCTGGAAACACCATATATTTT.

The chain employs TRBV6-5 and TRBJ1-2, with a weak D call TRBD1 (5 bases). The CDR3 has 15 residues. V lost 6 bases to trimming and J lost 1 base, with 15 bases between them. Germline V gene lookup returns CDR1 MNHEY and CDR2 SVGAGI. The CDR3 region is CASREFREVNYGYTF. In nucleotides, the CDR3 is TGTGCCAGCAGAGAATTCAGGGAAGTTAACTATGGCTACACCTTC.

The chain is built from TRBV7-3 and TRBJ2-5; D may be TRBD1 (5 bases). V dropped 4 bases and J dropped 4 bases, with 13 bases sitting between them. CDR1 SGHTA and CDR2 FQGTGA come from the germline V gene. The CDR3 is 14 residues long. For the CDR3, the DNA is TGTGCCAGCAGCTCCTCCGCCAGGGCAGAGACCCAGTACTTC. As protein: CASSSSARAETQYF.

The V gene is TRBV4-1, the J gene TRBJ1-3, with a weak D call TRBD1 (6 bases). V lost 0 bases and J lost 4, with 10 bases in between. CDR1 and CDR2 (germline): MGHRA, YSYEKL. CDR3 length equals 15 residues. The CDR3 DNA follows: TGCGCCAGCAGCCAAGATCAGGGGAGCGGAAACACCATATATTTT. It specifies CASSQDQGSGNTIYF.

The table lists this clone with a count of one. The chain employs TRBV6-1 and TRBJ2-5; 10 bases match TRBD2. The V and J ends lost 2 bases and 3 bases, in that order; junction bases with no gene match: 6. The germline V gene encodes CDR1 MNHNS and CDR2 SASEGT. The CDR3 runs to 16 residues. The CDR3 loop is CASSERLAGAKETQYF. The DNA of the CDR3 is TGTGCCAGCAGTGAAAGGCTAGCGGGGGCCAAAGAGACCCAGTACTTC.